Below are 21 T cell receptor beta chains sequenced from a single sample in a study of T cell repertoires in cytomegalovirus infection. TCRdb fed the reads into MiXCR, producing one record per CDR3 protein. The data contain approximately 910,000 distinct CDR3 sequences, around 31% of them singletons. These receptors have no known antigen. The sequenced sample was cultured CD8+ T cells from PBMCs, obtained from culture after CMV antigen stimulation. The receptors were gathered from a human donor in good health (CMV status not recorded). Some clones in this sample may be carry-over from other donors' samples.

The rearrangement joins TRBV25-1 to TRBJ1-4; D gene unclear. The germline CDR1 and CDR2 sequences are MGHDK and SYGVNS. This CDR3 spans 15 amino acids. Trimming cost V 2 bases and J 6 bases, with 13 bases left between them. The CDR3 here is CASSETNRLDEKLFF. CDR3 DNA sequence: TGTGCCAGCAGTGAAACGAACCGTCTAGATGAAAAACTGTTTTTT.

The V call is TRBV29-1, the J call TRBJ1-5; 7 bases map to TRBD1. V was pared by 4 bases and J by 2 bases, with 11 bases of the junction left unmatched. The germline V gene encodes CDR1 SQVTM and CDR2 ANQGSEA. CDR3 length: 16 amino acids. DNA for the CDR3: TGCAGCGTTGGGGCTGAGGGGGCGGTGGGCAATCAGCCCCAGCATTTT. This sequence encodes CSVGAEGAVGNQPQHF.

This clonotype came up a few times. J is TRBJ1-2 and V is TRBV5-1; D is possibly TRBD1 (5 bases). With 4 bases removed from V and 8 bases from J, the gap between germline ends came to 15 bases. Germline-derived CDR1 and CDR2 are SGHRS and YFSETQ. There are 13 residues in the CDR3. The CDR3 region is CASSLDRTFGYTF. CDR3 DNA sequence: TGCGCCAGCAGCCTCGACAGAACCTTCGGCTACACCTTC.

A note on this clonotype: This may arise from a read error, as a much more abundant clone is one base away. The rearrangement joins TRBV12-3 or TRBV12-4 to TRBJ2-1, with a tentative D call TRBD2 (6 bases). CDR3 size: 16 residues. The CDR3 reads CASRTGGLASNNEQLF. DNA of the CDR3: TGTGCCAGCAGAACCGGTGGGCTAGCGTCGAACAATGAGCAGTTGTTC.

This chain uses TRBV5-1 with TRBJ2-2; D gene ambiguous. V was cut by 4 bases and J by 3 bases, with 22 bases left in between. From germline, CDR1 is SGHRS and CDR2 YFSETQ. The CDR3 runs to 18 residues. CDR3 bases: TGCGCCAGCAGCATGAGACAAGGAGCAAATAAGTACACCGGGGAGCTGTTTTTT. This sequence encodes CASSMRQGANKYTGELFF.

The gene calls are TRBV2 and TRBJ1-4; D is unclear. CDR3 length: 14 residues. The germline V gene has CDR1 SNHLY and CDR2 FYNNEI. V was shortened by 2 bases and J by 2 bases, with 6 bases between the two germline ends. This CDR3 is CASSEWMTNEKLFF. The CDR3 nucleotides read TGTGCCAGCAGTGAATGGATGACTAATGAAAAACTGTTTTTT.

This clonotype was counted once. The chain links TRBV11-1 to TRBJ2-3; TRBD1 agrees at 7 bases. Trimming at V came to 4 bases and at J to 4 bases, leaving 5 bases not matched to a gene. The V gene's germline CDR1 is SGHAT and CDR2 FQDESV (reference sequence). The CDR3 spans 14 residues. This CDR3 reads CASSSPGQADTQYF. The CDR3 nucleotides read TGTGCCAGCAGCTCGCCTGGACAGGCAGATACGCAGTATTTT.

This clonotype was observed at least ten times. This CDR3 reads CASADGRNTEAFF. CDR3 in DNA: TGTGCCAGCGCGGACGGGAGGAACACTGAAGCTTTCTTT. V and J are TRBV7-9 and TRBJ1-1; D gene uncertain. The V end lost 8 bases, the J end lost 1 base, and 11 bases lay between the germline ends. This CDR3 has 13 residues. The germline V gene encodes CDR1 SEHNR and CDR2 FQNEAQ (reference sequence).

This chain connects TRBV5-5 to TRBJ2-7; 9 positions agree with TRBD1. There are 12 residues in the CDR3. Germline-derived CDR1 and CDR2 are SGHKS and YYEKEE (reference sequence). V lost 4 bases and J lost 7; bases outside the gene matches: 3. The DNA of the CDR3 is TGTGCCAGCAGCGGACAGGGGTGGGAGCAGTACTTC. This encodes CASSGQGWEQYF.

This clonotype was seen once. The chain uses TRBV10-3 and TRBJ2-7, with D maybe TRBD1 (6 bases). Trimming took off 10 bases at V and 3 bases at J, with 10 bases between the two ends. Germline V gene data show CDR1 as ENHRY and CDR2 as SYGVKD. This CDR3 spans 11 amino acids. The CDR3 bases are TGTGCCACCCGACAGGACTACGAGCAGTACGTC. Translating it yields CATRQDYEQYV.

The chain links TRBV5-4 to TRBJ1-6, with D hard to call. The V gene's germline CDR1 is SGHNT and CDR2 YYREEE (reference sequence). CDR3 size: 16 residues. V dropped 0 bases and J dropped 0 bases, with 7 bases sitting between them. The CDR3: CASSLGLPSYNSPLHF. The CDR3 region has the DNA TGTGCCAGCAGCTTGGGGCTCCCCTCCTATAATTCACCCCTCCACTTT.

This rearrangement joins TRBV7-6 to TRBJ1-1; D perhaps matches TRBD1 (6 bases). V lost 1 base, J lost 8 bases, and 20 bases lay in between. Germline-derived CDR1 and CDR2 are SGHVS and FNYEAQ. This CDR3 region has 16 residues. CDR3 DNA: TGTGCCAGCAGCTTAGGGGGGAGAGGGGGGAAAATGGAAGCTTTCTTT. As protein: CASSLGGRGGKMEAFF.

A few counts support this clonotype. V gene TRBV12-3 or TRBV12-4 combines with J gene TRBJ1-4, with TRBD1 matching 7 bases. V lost 5 bases and J lost 8; bases outside the gene matches: 8. This CDR3 has 14 residues. The CDR3 nucleotides read TGTGCCAGCAGTCTCCGGGACAGCGGGGAAAAACTGTTTTTT. Translation: CASSLRDSGEKLFF.

The V call is TRBV19, the J call TRBJ1-2, with TRBD1 matching 7 bases. Germline CDR1 is LNHDA and CDR2 is SQIVND (reference sequence). With V trimmed by 3 bases and J by 7 bases, 5 bases remained unmatched. CDR3 length: 13 residues. The CDR3 DNA reads as TGTGCCAGTAGTATCTGGGACAGATCTGGCTACACCTTC. It encodes CASSIWDRSGYTF. Filled out from reference TRBV19 and TRBJ1-2, the complete variable domain reads DGGITQSPKYLFRKEGQNVTLSCEQNLNHDAMYWYRQDPGQGLRLIYYSQIVNDFQKGDIAEGYSVSREKKESFPLTVTSAQKNPTAFYLCASSIWDRSGYTFGSGTRLTVV.

This clonotype was counted many times. V usage is TRBV7-9 and J usage is TRBJ1-2, with D possibly TRBD1 on 6 matching bases. The V gene's germline CDR1 is SEHNR and CDR2 FQNEAQ (reference sequence). This CDR3 is 13 amino acids long. V was trimmed by 5 bases and J by 2 bases, leaving 9 bases between them. The CDR3 here is CASSQDRNYGYTF. The DNA for the CDR3 is TGTGCCAGCAGCCAAGACAGGAACTATGGCTACACCTTC.

The chain carries TRBV6-2 or TRBV6-3 and TRBJ2-7, with D possibly called TRBD1 or TRBD2 (6 bases each). CDR1 is MNHEY, CDR2 SVGEGT, per germline. The V and J ends lost 2 bases and 6 bases respectively, with 8 bases between them. The CDR3 is 12 amino acids. The CDR3: CASSYGGREQYV. CDR3 bases: TGTGCCAGCAGTTACGGGGGGCGCGAGCAGTACGTC.

The chain employs TRBV12-3 or TRBV12-4 and TRBJ2-1, with D possibly TRBD1 on 6 matching bases. Trimming shortened V by 9 bases and J by 5 bases, and 17 bases separated the two germline ends. CDR3 length: 14 residues. CDR3 sequence: CASSPGHRNNEQFF. The CDR3 coding sequence is TGTGCCAGTTCACCGGGACATCGCAACAATGAGCAGTTCTTC.

Ten or more counts support this clonotype. The rearrangement uses TRBV12-3 or TRBV12-4 and TRBJ1-2; maybe TRBD1 (6 bases). V was pared by 5 bases and J by 5 bases, with 18 bases between. CDR3 length: 15 residues. This CDR3 reads CASSPGDPGAYGYTF. DNA of the CDR3: TGTGCCAGCAGTCCTGGGGATCCAGGGGCGTATGGCTACACCTTC.

This chain joins TRBV4-2 and TRBJ2-1; TRBD2 aligns across 7 bases. The CDR3 covers 15 residues. In germline, CDR1 is LGHNA, CDR2 YNFKEQ. V was clipped by 2 bases and J by 5 bases; unmatched bases: 6. The chain's CDR3 is CASSQHRDYNNEQFF. CDR3 DNA sequence: TGTGCCAGCAGCCAACACCGGGACTACAACAATGAGCAGTTCTTC.

In this sample, this clonotype turned up a few times. The genes are TRBV12-3 or TRBV12-4 and TRBJ2-7, with D hard to call. Trimming took off 3 bases at V and 2 bases at J, with 11 bases between the two ends. There are 14 residues in the CDR3. CDR3 in DNA: TGTGCCAGCAGTTTGGTTAGTCCCACCTACGAGCAGTACTTC. Protein sequence: CASSLVSPTYEQYF.

This clonotype occurred a few times. V usage is TRBV7-6 and J usage is TRBJ2-5; 8 bases are a match to TRBD2. CDR1 is SGHVS and CDR2 is FNYEAQ in the germline V gene. J lost 3 bases, V lost 1 base, and 4 bases had no gene match. The length of the CDR3 is 15 residues. The CDR3 region has the DNA TGTGCCAGCAGCTTAGGGTTGGGACTAGAAGAGACCCAGTACTTC. It encodes CASSLGLGLEETQYF.